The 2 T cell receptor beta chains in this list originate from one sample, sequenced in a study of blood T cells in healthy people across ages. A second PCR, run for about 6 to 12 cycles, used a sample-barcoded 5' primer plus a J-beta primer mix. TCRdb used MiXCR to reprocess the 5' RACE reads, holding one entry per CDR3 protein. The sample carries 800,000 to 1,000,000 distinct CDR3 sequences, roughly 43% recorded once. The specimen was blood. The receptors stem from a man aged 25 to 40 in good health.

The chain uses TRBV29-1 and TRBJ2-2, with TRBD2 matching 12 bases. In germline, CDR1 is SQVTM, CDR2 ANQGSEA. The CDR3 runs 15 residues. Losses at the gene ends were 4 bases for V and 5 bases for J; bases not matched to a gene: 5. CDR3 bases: TGCAGCGTTGCATGGACTAGCGGGGATACCGGGGAGCTGTTTTTT. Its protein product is CSVAWTSGDTGELFF.

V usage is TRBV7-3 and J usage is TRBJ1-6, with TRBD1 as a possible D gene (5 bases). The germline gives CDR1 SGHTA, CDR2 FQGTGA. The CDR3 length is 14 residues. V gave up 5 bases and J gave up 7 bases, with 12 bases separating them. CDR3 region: CASSGQGRNSPLHF. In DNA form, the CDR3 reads TGTGCCAGCAGCGGACAAGGGAGGAATTCACCCCTCCACTTT.